This record looks at one T cell receptor (beta chain) sequence and its context. This clone was observed once. Its antigen specificity is not known. The record has no base qualities; no much larger clone is one base away. Genomic DNA was isolated from the sorted cells so that the TCRbeta CDR3 region could be sequenced. TCRbeta CDR3 regions were sequenced using the immunoSEQ Assay. The source is immuneACCESS, and TCRdb retained only in-frame sequences with V and J called. Part of the clones is not carried over; for the studies checked, unresolved V genes explain less than half of this, and the remainder is unexplained. The sample records about 62,000 clones, roughly 90% of which are singletons. The leading ten clones occupy more than 4.5% of the sample. These data are taken from a study of OX40 agonist ivuxolimab in advanced cancers. Background for the entire study: Ivuxolimab was a fully human IgG2 agonistic monoclonal antibody targeting the costimulatory receptor OX40 (CD134). Among the 50 to 55 dose-escalation patients, around 20 had hepatocellular carcinoma, roughly 15 melanoma, 9 renal cell carcinoma and 9 head and neck cancer. Intravenous ivuxolimab was administered to patients every 2 weeks at six dose levels: 0.01, 0.1, 0.3, 1.5, 3 and 10 mg/kg. The point of sequencing TCRbeta in the periphery was to test whether ivuxolimab changed TCR sequence diversity and drove clonal T-cell expansion. The dose-escalation cohort was roughly 83% male with a mean age of roughly 62 years, ranging from roughly 23 to 90. Patients were allowed to have had prior anti-PD-1, anti-PD-L1 or anti-CTLA-4 therapy, and 40% of the dose-escalation patients had previously received checkpoint inhibitors. Partial responses occurred in three dose-escalation patients: two with cutaneous melanoma and one with hepatocellular carcinoma. The paper reports the monotherapy dose-escalation portion (N of about 47 patients) of the phase I ivuxolimab trial. General conclusions and limits of the study: Antigen specificity was not determined for the clonally expanded peripheral T cells. At doses from 0.1 to 3.0 mg/kg, clonal expansion was seen in both CD4+ and CD8+ blood T cells between baseline and week 6. Partial responders in the 0.1-3.0 mg/kg groups had among the lowest normalized peripheral clonal expansion, especially among CD8+ T cells. After ivuxolimab, CD8+ T cells had more expanded clones than CD4+ T cells on average. Low levels of normalized T-cell clonal expansion were also seen in some patients who did not respond.

The junction carries 12 bases between V and J, which are trimmed by 4 bases and 2 bases respectively. The CDR3 runs 15 amino acids, cysteine and phenylalanine included. The DNA shown is the 45-base CDR3, in frame from base 1. CDR1 and CDR2, per the germline V gene, are SGHTS and YDEGEE. Patients with autoimmune disease history or receiving systemic immunosuppression were excluded from the trial. Peripheral blood for TCR sequencing was collected from all dose cohorts at baseline, on cycle 4 day 1, and on cycle 7 day 1. Samples came from an open-label, multicenter, first-in-human phase I dose-escalation trial of ivuxolimab. Adults with locally advanced or metastatic melanoma, renal cell, hepatocellular, or head and neck squamous cell carcinoma were enrolled in the trial. Before TCR sequencing, CD4+ T cells and CD8+ T cells from peripheral blood were sorted into separate populations.

The V gene is TRBV5-8 and the J gene is TRBJ2-2; the D gene is not confidently resolved. Source: CD4+ or CD8+ T cells sorted from blood, taken in a trial of the OX40 agonist ivuxolimab. This receptor was obtained from an adult with an advanced solid tumor such as melanoma, head and neck, liver or kidney cancer. The CDR3 amino acid sequence is: CASSPTRVNTGELFF. In nucleotide form, the sequence is TGTGCCAGCAGCCCAACACGGGTTAACACCGGGGAGCTGTTTTTT.